The rows below give T cell receptor beta chains drawn from one sample of a study of breast tumors, draining lymph nodes, adjacent tissues. Each CDR3 protein is one row after TCRdb ran MiXCR on the multiplex PCR reads. The profile shows some 150,000 distinct CDR3 sequences, about 20% of them singletons. Sequencing was carried out using axillary lymph node tissue. Receptor source: a female donor with breast cancer. Some clones in this sample may be carry-over from other donors' samples. The CDR3 runs from the conserved cysteine through the conserved F or W. Each record gives: CDR3 length, V gene, CDR3 protein.

CDR3 length: 17; V gene: TRBV20-1; CDR3 protein: CSARDPSGRGGYNEQFF
CDR3 length: 15; V gene: TRBV3-2; CDR3 protein: CASSHRVGSNQPQHF
CDR3 length: 17; V gene: TRBV11-2; CDR3 protein: CASSPLGLAGAYNEQFF
CDR3 length: 18; V gene: TRBV19; CDR3 protein: CASSIGASGRATYNEQFF
CDR3 length: 20; V gene: TRBV20-1; CDR3 protein: CSARAPGSQREAPNTDTQYF
CDR3 length: 17; V gene: TRBV14; CDR3 protein: CADSQDRAGDVHRGAVF
CDR3 length: 11; V gene: TRBV30; CDR3 protein: CAWRVYNEQFF
CDR3 length: 13; V gene: TRBV12-3/TRBV12-4; CDR3 protein: CASSEKGRRGYTF
CDR3 length: 12; V gene: TRBV20-1; CDR3 protein: CSAAGGNQPQHF
CDR3 length: 13; V gene: TRBV28; CDR3 protein: CASSSSDYNEQFF
CDR3 length: 14; V gene: TRBV6-2/TRBV6-3; CDR3 protein: CASSNSGHYNEQFF
CDR3 length: 14; V gene: TRBV20-1; CDR3 protein: CSATRQVEYYGYTF
CDR3 length: 14; V gene: TRBV7-2; CDR3 protein: CASSSTGGGEKLFF
CDR3 length: 17; V gene: TRBV5-5; CDR3 protein: CASSLGLAGSSQETQYF
CDR3 length: 14; V gene: TRBV20-1; CDR3 protein: CSASGLEGSYEQYF
CDR3 length: 19; V gene: TRBV7-2; CDR3 protein: CASSLGASAVSLRASQQYF
CDR3 length: 20; V gene: TRBV24-1; CDR3 protein: CATSDLTGTSGRESSYEQYF
CDR3 length: 13; V gene: TRBV3-1; CDR3 protein: CASSQLPADTQYF
CDR3 length: 15; V gene: TRBV3-1; CDR3 protein: CASSQVSGRDVKLFF
CDR3 length: 14; V gene: TRBV7-8; CDR3 protein: CASSLLPGAGELFF
CDR3 length: 13; V gene: TRBV27; CDR3 protein: CASSLATRGEQYF
CDR3 length: 12; V gene: TRBV12-3/TRBV12-4; CDR3 protein: CASSLLGRNVDF
CDR3 length: 11; V gene: TRBV3-1; CDR3 protein: CASAGRGEQYF
CDR3 length: 12; V gene: TRBV7-9; CDR3 protein: CASSFLSYEQYF
CDR3 length: 17; V gene: TRBV6-1; CDR3 protein: CASEWARGAGHTGELFF
CDR3 length: 18; V gene: TRBV15; CDR3 protein: CATSRDLRQESSYNEQFF
CDR3 length: 14; V gene: TRBV20-1; CDR3 protein: CSAAIGTTKNIQYF
CDR3 length: 13; V gene: TRBV5-5; CDR3 protein: CASSRQAPYEQYF
CDR3 length: 15; V gene: TRBV3-1; CDR3 protein: CASSRSGTYTGELFF
CDR3 length: 15; V gene: TRBV20-1; CDR3 protein: CSARAGSGRADTQYF
CDR3 length: 16; V gene: TRBV6-1; CDR3 protein: CASTPGGGRAPGELFF
CDR3 length: 14; V gene: TRBV20-1; CDR3 protein: CSVPRGQGNQPQHF
CDR3 length: 16; V gene: TRBV5-5; CDR3 protein: CASSLADLSSGNTIYF
CDR3 length: 16; V gene: TRBV18; CDR3 protein: CASSPLRAGAAGELFF
CDR3 length: 14; V gene: TRBV2; CDR3 protein: CAEARGGSTDTQYF
CDR3 length: 12; V gene: TRBV6-1; CDR3 protein: CAGAASGNTQYF
CDR3 length: 18; V gene: TRBV7-8; CDR3 protein: CASSLWQGGEGGANVLTF
CDR3 length: 16; V gene: TRBV2; CDR3 protein: CASSEGGQGFRETQYF
CDR3 length: 14; V gene: TRBV7-3; CDR3 protein: CASSFGSWGETQYF
CDR3 length: 15; V gene: TRBV6-5; CDR3 protein: CASSFGGFSGNTIYF
CDR3 length: 16; V gene: TRBV6-6; CDR3 protein: CASSYLSGGKAGELFF
CDR3 length: 15; V gene: TRBV19; CDR3 protein: CASSSGSGRSYEQYF
CDR3 length: 14; V gene: TRBV9; CDR3 protein: CASSVGPGMDEQFF
CDR3 length: 15; V gene: TRBV19; CDR3 protein: CASSITGVNTGELFF
CDR3 length: 14; V gene: TRBV11-2; CDR3 protein: CDSSLRDSTDTQYF
CDR3 length: 15; V gene: TRBV20-1; CDR3 protein: CSARASGRYSYEQYF
CDR3 length: 15; V gene: TRBV7-2; CDR3 protein: CASSLGSGHYNEQFF
CDR3 length: 12; V gene: TRBV6-1; CDR3 protein: CASSERVYGYTF
CDR3 length: 15; V gene: TRBV11-2; CDR3 protein: CASSSSGRAYNEQFF
CDR3 length: 14; V gene: TRBV7-3; CDR3 protein: CASSAGPPNYGYTF
CDR3 length: 16; V gene: TRBV11-3; CDR3 protein: CASSPRGTSVAYEQYF
CDR3 length: 16; V gene: TRBV5-4; CDR3 protein: CASSPARQRGGETQYF
CDR3 length: 13; V gene: TRBV5-4; CDR3 protein: CASSFNRGTEQYF
CDR3 length: 13; V gene: TRBV6-1; CDR3 protein: CASSEVGANIQYF
CDR3 length: 13; V gene: TRBV2; CDR3 protein: CASSGALSYEQYF